These T cell receptor beta chains were read from a single sample in a study of blood T cells in healthy people across ages. TCRdb redid the calling of the 5' RACE reads with MiXCR, one entry per CDR3 protein. Here the sample spans some 1.4 million distinct CDR3 sequences, roughly 40% being singletons. Sequencing was carried out using blood. Source of these receptors: a woman under 30 in good health. Each CDR3 is given with its conserved first and last residue. Size values are once, few and many counts, or a class for expanded clones, and some rows have none.

size	V	J	CDR3
NA	TRBV3-1	TRBJ2-7	CASSLRIGTASYEQYF
few	TRBV2	TRBJ2-3	CASSELDADTQYF
NA	TRBV20-1	TRBJ2-1	CSARDVTGGIVSYNEQFF
NA	TRBV27	TRBJ1-2	CASSLSAGRYGYTF
NA	TRBV6-1	TRBJ1-1	CASSEVRGDTEAFF
few	TRBV28	TRBJ2-5	CASSLTPSQETQYF
few	TRBV4-2	TRBJ1-5	CASSQERQGINQPQHF
once	TRBV4-2	TRBJ2-2	CASSPKVADSNTGELFF
few	TRBV12-3/TRBV12-4	TRBJ2-7	CASATGGSGYEQYF
few	TRBV3-1	TRBJ2-4	CASSQGGVDIQYF
NA	TRBV6-6	TRBJ1-2	CASSYSPTDNYGYTF
NA	TRBV2	TRBJ1-2	CASSRQGNYNYTF
NA	TRBV4-2	TRBJ2-2	CASSQDPSGRAYTGELFF
NA	TRBV29-1	TRBJ2-7	CSVRTDNYEQYF
NA	TRBV7-9	TRBJ2-2	CASSLANGELFF
NA	TRBV12-3/TRBV12-4	TRBJ2-1	CAAGGGIGPNEQFF
few	TRBV20-1	TRBJ2-1	CSATRGGSSYNEQFF
NA	TRBV4-1	TRBJ2-7	CASSPGAGAYSEQYF
few	TRBV27	TRBJ2-1	CASSLTGREQFF
few	TRBV10-3	TRBJ2-7	CAISSGGLEVYEQYF
NA	TRBV20-1	TRBJ2-3	CSARDTTGTRGTDTQYF
few	TRBV20-1	TRBJ2-1	CSAPGLADYNEQFF
few	TRBV11-2	TRBJ2-7	CASRNLAGAYEQYF
few	TRBV25-1	TRBJ2-7	CASSESLGEAGGPMNEQYF
NA	TRBV7-2	TRBJ2-1	CASSRLAGITYNEQFF
once	TRBV5-1	TRBJ1-1	CASSPTGNLKTEAFF
NA	TRBV25-1	TRBJ1-3	CASSPFGANGNTIYF
NA	TRBV20-1	TRBJ1-1	CSIDSTLTEAFF
NA	TRBV7-2	TRBJ2-5	CASSLLGGGAPETQYF
NA	TRBV24-1	TRBJ1-1	CATSGRQGNTEAFF
few	TRBV7-9	TRBJ2-1	CASSLEAGPLNEQFF
NA	TRBV20-1	TRBJ1-4	CSARASGGNEKLFF
NA	TRBV15	TRBJ2-7	CATSRDFELAVYEQYF
few	TRBV3-1	TRBJ2-1	CASSQTISRQEEQFF
few	TRBV20-1	TRBJ2-7	CSASPQGLAGSEQYF
NA	TRBV12-3/TRBV12-4	TRBJ2-7	CASSRDGRWEQYF
NA	TRBV20-1	TRBJ2-1	CSALVPVSGKDNEQFF
NA	TRBV9	TRBJ1-1	CASTGGSRTEAFF
NA	TRBV3-1	TRBJ2-2	CASSKSGNTGELFF
few	TRBV7-2	TRBJ2-1	CASSLFPRGGAGVNNEQFF
NA	TRBV6-5	TRBJ2-7	CASSYGPDMGLNADDNEQYF
NA	TRBV28	TRBJ1-5	CASSTQGAGNQPQHF
NA	TRBV6-5	TRBJ2-4	CASNAGQGARNIQYF
NA	TRBV7-2	TRBJ2-7	CASSEGLAGMGYGQYF
few	TRBV20-1	TRBJ2-3	CSAPALTPTDTQYF
few	TRBV21-1	TRBJ2-5	CASSTYEGDPQETQYF
few	TRBV4-1	TRBJ2-1	CASSQTPSRGSSNEQFF
NA	TRBV28	TRBJ1-1	CASSSYSYEAFF
many	TRBV20-1	TRBJ2-3	CSARDLRTSTDTQYF
few	TRBV10-3	TRBJ1-4	CAISSGGTNEKLFF
NA	TRBV12-3/TRBV12-4	TRBJ2-7	CASSLSPGGEQYF
few	TRBV5-1	TRBJ1-1	CASSPGHLNTEAFF
few	TRBV7-2	TRBJ2-5	CASSSDTGETQYF
once	TRBV15	TRBJ2-1	CATRSSGLNHNEQFF
few	TRBV28	TRBJ2-1	CASSTGLGDEQFF